Listed below are T cell receptor beta chains from one sample, sequenced in a study of shared clonotypes between healthy human individuals. Clones were read by immunoSEQ multiplex PCR, and TCRdb kept only the in-frame ones, dropping some. The sample includes approximately 740,000 clones, over 65% seen only once; the top ten take less than 2%. Sequenced sample: memory CD4+ T cells sorted from blood. The receptors here all came from a woman younger than 45 in good health. Each CDR3 is given with its conserved first and last residue. D genes are given only for firm matches. Clone size is shown for a subset of rows, as once, few, many or a class of expanded clone.

TRBD1 | TRBJ1-4 | few | TRBV5-1 | CASRDPGQGGEKLFF | TGCGCCAGCAGGGACCCGGGACAGGGAGGTGAAAAACTGTTTTTT
. | TRBJ2-2 | . | TRBV28 | CASSPPRLGAGELFF | TGTGCCAGCAGCCCTCCCAGACTCGGAGCCGGGGAGCTGTTTTTT
. | TRBJ2-7 | . | TRBV5-1 | CASSLTAGKSYEQYF | TGCGCCAGCAGCTTGACGGCAGGGAAGTCCTACGAGCAGTACTTC
. | TRBJ2-7 | once | TRBV11-2 | CASSLRSGSSYEQYF | TGTGCCAGCAGCCTGCGGTCCGGGAGCTCCTACGAGCAGTACTTC
. | TRBJ2-2 | . | TRBV6-1 | CASSSNTGELFF | TGTGCCAGCAGTTCCAACACCGGGGAGCTGTTTTTT
. | TRBJ1-1 | . | TRBV21-1 | CASSKDEHLITEAFF | TGTGCCAGCAGCAAAGATGAACACCTTATCACTGAAGCTTTCTTT
. | TRBJ1-3 | . | TRBV20-1 | CSAYVRNTIYF | TGCAGTGCTTACGTCAGAAACACCATATATTTT
. | TRBJ2-1 | . | TRBV27 | CASIPGPSWVYNEQFF | TGTGCCAGCATCCCGGGGCCCTCTTGGGTTTACAATGAGCAGTTCTTC
. | TRBJ1-5 | . | TRBV28 | CASSFGLGQPQHF | TGTGCCAGCAGTTTTGGGTTAGGTCAGCCCCAGCATTTT
TRBD1 | TRBJ1-1 | . | TRBV28 | CASSLPGQGSPEAFF | TGTGCCAGCAGTCTCCCGGGACAGGGTTCTCCTGAAGCTTTCTTT
. | TRBJ1-2 | once | TRBV20-1 | CSAQDNYGYTF | TGCAGTGCTCAGGACAACTATGGCTACACCTTC
. | TRBJ2-1 | . | TRBV28 | CASTHPDYEQFF | TGTGCCAGCACCCACCCGGATTATGAGCAGTTCTTC
. | TRBJ1-2 | . | TRBV18 | CASSPGVARADGYTF | TGTGCCAGCTCGCCGGGGGTGGCCAGGGCGGATGGCTACACCTTC
. | TRBJ2-1 | . | TRBV5-1 | CASSLGLDSYNEQFF | TGCGCCAGCAGCTTGGGACTAGACTCCTACAATGAGCAGTTCTTC
. | TRBJ2-7 | . | TRBV5-8 | CASSLGEGDRYEQYF | TGTGCCAGCAGCTTGGGGGAGGGGGATCGCTACGAGCAGTACTTC
. | TRBJ2-2 | . | TRBV30 | CAWSRKDGNTGELFF | TGTGCCTGGAGCCGCAAAGACGGGAACACCGGGGAGCTGTTTTTT
. | TRBJ2-3 | once | TRBV7-2 | CASSADGGRVQDTQYF | TGTGCCAGCAGTGCCGACGGGGGTAGGGTGCAGGATACGCAGTATTTT
. | TRBJ1-1 | . | TRBV29-1 | CSVERARAGEAFF | TGCAGCGTTGAGAGGGCGCGAGCGGGTGAAGCTTTCTTT
TRBD1 | TRBJ2-6 | . | TRBV5-6 | CASSLGLDRVFLGANVLTF | TGTGCCAGCAGCTTGGGTCTGGACAGGGTTTTTCTCGGGGCCAACGTCCTGACTTTC
. | TRBJ2-2 | few | TRBV28 | CASSPLSGTWGTNTGELFF | TGTGCCAGCAGTCCTCTCTCAGGGACATGGGGGACCAACACCGGGGAGCTGTTTTTT
TRBD2 | TRBJ2-7 | . | TRBV10-3 | CAISAASGRGDSEQYF | TGTGCCATCAGTGCCGCTTCGGGGAGGGGAGATTCCGAGCAGTACTTC
TRBD2 | TRBJ2-1 | few | TRBV7-2 | CASSWGLAGNEQFF | TGTGCCAGCAGCTGGGGACTAGCGGGCAATGAGCAGTTCTTC
TRBD1 | TRBJ2-1 | . | TRBV10-2 | CASSADRIDEQFF | TGCGCCAGCAGTGCGGACAGGATCGATGAGCAGTTCTTC
. | TRBJ2-5 | . | TRBV21-1 | CASVQGPNRTETQYF | TGTGCCAGCGTACAGGGGCCCAACCGAACCGAGACCCAGTACTTC
. | TRBJ1-5 | . | TRBV19 | CASTPGGTNNQPQHF | TGTGCCAGTACCCCGGGAGGGACAAACAATCAGCCCCAGCATTTT
. | TRBJ2-7 | . | TRBV7-2 | CASSSYTTSSYEQYF | TGTGCCAGCAGCTCGTATACTACGAGCTCCTACGAGCAGTACTTC
. | TRBJ2-3 | once | TRBV6-6 | CASSYGVEAQYF | TGTGCCAGCAGTTACGGTGTTGAGGCGCAGTATTTT
. | TRBJ2-5 | . | TRBV20-1 | CSANKEETQYF | TGCAGTGCGAACAAGGAAGAGACCCAGTACTTC
TRBD2 | TRBJ2-2 | once | TRBV7-9 | CASSPPSGGGELFF | TGTGCCAGCAGCCCCCCTAGCGGTGGGGGGGAGCTGTTTTTT
. | TRBJ2-6 | . | TRBV19 | CASSPTKGSGANVLTF | TGTGCCAGTAGTCCCACTAAGGGCTCTGGGGCCAACGTCCTGACTTTC
. | TRBJ2-7 | . | TRBV27 | CASSLSVRSSYEQYF | TGTGCCAGCAGTTTATCGGTGAGGAGCTCCTACGAGCAGTACTTC
TRBD1 | TRBJ1-1 | . | TRBV7-8 | CASSRTGINTEAFF | TGTGCCAGCAGCCGGACAGGGATAAACACTGAAGCTTTCTTT
. | TRBJ2-2 | . | TRBV5-1 | CASQFTPVTGGELFF | TGCGCCAGCCAATTTACCCCGGTGACCGGTGGGGAGCTGTTTTTT
. | TRBJ2-7 | . | TRBV30 | CAWNGPRGSYEQYF | TGTGCCTGGAACGGGCCCCGGGGAAGTTACGAGCAGTACTTC
. | TRBJ2-6 | few | TRBV2 | CASSGVLVSGANVLTF | TGTGCCAGCAGTGGGGTTTTAGTCTCTGGGGCCAACGTCCTGACTTTC
. | TRBJ1-2 | . | TRBV2 | CASKPRKPNGYTF | TGTGCCAGCAAGCCAAGGAAGCCAAATGGCTACACCTTC
. | TRBJ2-7 | . | TRBV5-1 | CASSLTLTYEQYF | TGCGCCAGCAGCTTGACACTTACCTACGAGCAGTACTTC
. | TRBJ2-3 | . | TRBV5-1 | CASSLQGFGGTDTQYF | TGCGCCAGCAGCCTCCAAGGGTTTGGAGGAACAGATACGCAGTATTTT
TRBD2 | TRBJ2-7 | . | TRBV25-1 | CASGSGTSGRYEQYF | TGTGCCAGCGGTTCCGGGACTAGCGGGAGGTACGAGCAGTACTTC
TRBD1 | TRBJ1-5 | few | TRBV4-2 | CASSPRSGTGQNQPQHF | TGTGCCAGCAGCCCGCGGTCAGGGACAGGGCAAAATCAGCCCCAGCATTTT
TRBD2 | TRBJ2-1 | once | TRBV2 | CASSVRAGGGGEQFF | TGTGCCAGCAGTGTTCGAGCGGGAGGCGGTGGGGAGCAGTTCTTC
TRBD1 | TRBJ1-4 | . | TRBV19 | CASSGPGQGNEKLFF | TGTGCCAGTAGTGGGCCGGGACAGGGTAATGAAAAACTGTTTTTT
. | TRBJ2-1 | few | TRBV7-7 | CASSPNANEQFF | TGTGCCAGCAGCCCGAATGCGAATGAGCAGTTCTTC
. | TRBJ1-4 | . | TRBV30 | CAWSVAGNEKLFF | TGTGCCTGGAGTGTAGCGGGGAATGAAAAACTGTTTTTT
TRBD2 | TRBJ2-1 | . | TRBV18 | CASSLLSFPGLAGNNEQFF | TGTGCCAGCTCACTACTATCGTTTCCGGGACTAGCGGGTAACAATGAGCAGTTCTTC
TRBD1 | TRBJ2-5 | once | TRBV28 | CASSPGGLETQYF | TGTGCCAGCAGTCCAGGGGGCCTGGAGACCCAGTACTTC
TRBD2 | TRBJ2-7 | . | TRBV29-1 | CSVAGTSGTLDEQYF | TGCAGCGTTGCCGGGACTAGCGGGACGCTCGACGAGCAGTACTTC
. | TRBJ1-2 | . | TRBV7-2 | CASSLTTGQANYGYTF | TGTGCCAGCAGCCTAACCACAGGCCAAGCTAACTATGGCTACACCTTC
. | TRBJ1-1 | once | TRBV7-2 | CASSSSRGRNTEAFF | TGTGCCAGCAGCTCCTCTCGAGGAAGAAACACTGAAGCTTTCTTT
. | TRBJ2-7 | . | TRBV6-6 | CASSYEARSYEQYF | TGTGCCAGCAGTTACGAGGCTAGATCCTACGAGCAGTACTTC
TRBD2 | TRBJ2-1 | . | TRBV5-1 | CASHLGTSGGNEQFF | TGCGCCAGCCACTTGGGGACTAGCGGGGGTAATGAGCAGTTCTTC
TRBD2 | TRBJ2-7 | . | TRBV28 | CASSLSPASGYEQYF | TGTGCCAGCAGTTTATCCCCGGCTAGCGGATACGAGCAGTACTTC
TRBD1 | TRBJ2-2 | many | TRBV6-1 | CASEGQHATGELFF | TGTGCCAGCGAGGGACAGCATGCTACCGGGGAGCTGTTTTTT
TRBD1 | TRBJ2-3 | few | TRBV5-4 | CASSPGWDRGRSDTQYF | TGTGCCAGCAGCCCAGGATGGGACAGGGGGCGATCAGATACGCAGTATTTT
TRBD2 | TRBJ2-5 | . | TRBV30 | CAWAAGGGETQYF | TGTGCCTGGGCCGCCGGGGGGGGAGAGACCCAGTACTTC
. | TRBJ2-6 | . | TRBV2 | CASSIELLSGANVLTF | TGTGCCAGCAGTATTGAACTCCTCTCTGGGGCCAACGTCCTGACTTTC
. | TRBJ1-5 | . | TRBV2 | CASSDLRGAGKPQHF | TGTGCCAGCAGTGATCTAAGGGGGGCGGGTAAGCCCCAGCATTTT
. | TRBJ2-4 | . | TRBV29-1 | CSVRWSNIQYF | TGCAGCGTTAGGTGGAGCAACATTCAGTACTTC
. | TRBJ2-2 | . | TRBV11-3 | CASSSKVPGELFF | TGTGCCAGCAGCTCCAAGGTGCCCGGGGAGCTGTTTTTT